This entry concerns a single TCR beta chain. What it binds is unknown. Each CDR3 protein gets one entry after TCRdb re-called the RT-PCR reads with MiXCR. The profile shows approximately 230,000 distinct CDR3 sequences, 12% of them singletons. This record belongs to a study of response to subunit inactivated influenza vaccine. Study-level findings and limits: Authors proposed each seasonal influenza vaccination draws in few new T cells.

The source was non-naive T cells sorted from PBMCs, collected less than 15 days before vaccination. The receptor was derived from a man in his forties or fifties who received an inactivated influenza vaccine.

CDR3 bases: TGTGCCACCCGCGAAGCGGGAACTTACGAGCAGTACTTC. Translation gives CATREAGTYEQYF. The chain joins TRBV12-3 or TRBV12-4 to TRBJ2-7; 7 positions agree with TRBD2. Trimming at V came to 10 bases and at J to 4 bases, leaving 10 bases not matched to a gene. This CDR3 is 13 amino acids long.